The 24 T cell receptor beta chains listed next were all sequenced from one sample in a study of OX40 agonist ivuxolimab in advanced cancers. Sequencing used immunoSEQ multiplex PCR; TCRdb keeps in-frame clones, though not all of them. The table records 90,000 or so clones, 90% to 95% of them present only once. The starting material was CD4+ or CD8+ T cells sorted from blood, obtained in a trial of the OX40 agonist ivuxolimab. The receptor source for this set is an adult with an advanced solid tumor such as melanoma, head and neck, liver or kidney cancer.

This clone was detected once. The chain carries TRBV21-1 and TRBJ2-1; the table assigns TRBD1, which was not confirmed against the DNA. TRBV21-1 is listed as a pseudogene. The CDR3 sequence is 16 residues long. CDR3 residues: CASSKAMGQGTNEQFF. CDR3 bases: TGTGCCAGCAGCAAAGCGATGGGACAGGGGACTAATGAGCAGTTCTTC.

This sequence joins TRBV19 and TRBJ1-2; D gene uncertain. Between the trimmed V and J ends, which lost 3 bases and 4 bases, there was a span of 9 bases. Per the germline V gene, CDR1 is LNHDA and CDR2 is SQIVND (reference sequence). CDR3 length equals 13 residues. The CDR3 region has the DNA TGTGCCAGTAGTATTCGGGGAGCCTATGGCTACACCTTC. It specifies CASSIRGAYGYTF.

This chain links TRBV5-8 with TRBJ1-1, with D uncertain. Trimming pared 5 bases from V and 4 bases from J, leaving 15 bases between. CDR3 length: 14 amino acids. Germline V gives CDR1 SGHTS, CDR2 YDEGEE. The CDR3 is CASSRAGTFTEAFF. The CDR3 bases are TGTGCCAGCAGTCGGGCCGGAACTTTCACTGAAGCTTTCTTT.

CDR3: CASTPGDRGRTEAFF. DNA of the CDR3: TGTGCCAGTACCCCGGGGGACAGGGGGCGGACTGAAGCTTTCTTT. J is TRBJ1-1 and V is TRBV19; 12 bases align to TRBD1. Germline V gene sequence: CDR1 LNHDA, CDR2 SQIVND (reference sequence). V was pared by 7 bases and J by 5 bases, with 8 bases of the junction left unmatched. This CDR3 has 15 residues.

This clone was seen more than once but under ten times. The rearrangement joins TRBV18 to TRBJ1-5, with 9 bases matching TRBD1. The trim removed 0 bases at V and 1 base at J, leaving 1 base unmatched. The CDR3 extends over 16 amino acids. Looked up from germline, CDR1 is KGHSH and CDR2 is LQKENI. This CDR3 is CASSPPGQGSNQPQHF. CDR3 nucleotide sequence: TGTGCCAGCTCACCACCCGGACAGGGGAGCAATCAGCCCCAGCATTTT.

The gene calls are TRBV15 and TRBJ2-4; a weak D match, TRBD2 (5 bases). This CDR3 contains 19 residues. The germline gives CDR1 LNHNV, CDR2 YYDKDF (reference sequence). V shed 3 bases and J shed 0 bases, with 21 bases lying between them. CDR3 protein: CATSRMRETSSLAKNIQYF. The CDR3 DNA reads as TGTGCCACCAGCAGGATGAGGGAGACAAGTAGTTTAGCCAAAAACATTCAGTACTTC.

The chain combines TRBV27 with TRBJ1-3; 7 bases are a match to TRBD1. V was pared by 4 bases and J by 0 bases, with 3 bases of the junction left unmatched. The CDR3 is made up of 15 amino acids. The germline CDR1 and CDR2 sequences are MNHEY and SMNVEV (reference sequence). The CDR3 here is CASSSTGLSGNTIYF. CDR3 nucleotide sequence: TGTGCCAGCAGTTCGACAGGGCTCTCTGGAAACACCATATATTTT.

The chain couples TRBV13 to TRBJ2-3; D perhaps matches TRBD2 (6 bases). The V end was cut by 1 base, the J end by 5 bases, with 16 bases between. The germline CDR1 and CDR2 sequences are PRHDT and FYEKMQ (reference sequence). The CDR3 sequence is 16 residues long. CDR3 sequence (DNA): TGTGCCAGCAGCTTAGCTAGGACTCCGGAGGGAGATACGCAGTATTTT. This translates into CASSLARTPEGDTQYF.

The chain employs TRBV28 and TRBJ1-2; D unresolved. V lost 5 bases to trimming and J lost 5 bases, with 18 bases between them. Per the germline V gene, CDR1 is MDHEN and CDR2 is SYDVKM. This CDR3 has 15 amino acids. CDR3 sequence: CASSTFLGSAYGYTF. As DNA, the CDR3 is TGTGCCAGCAGTACCTTCCTGGGCAGCGCTTATGGCTACACCTTC.

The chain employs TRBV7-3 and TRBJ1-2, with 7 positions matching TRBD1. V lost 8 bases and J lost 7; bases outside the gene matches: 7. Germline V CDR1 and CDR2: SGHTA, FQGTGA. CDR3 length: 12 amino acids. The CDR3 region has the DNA TGTGCCAGCGGCGGACAGGAGGCTGGCTACACCTTC. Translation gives CASGGQEAGYTF. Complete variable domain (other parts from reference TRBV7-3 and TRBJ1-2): GAGVSQTPSNKVTEKGKYVELRCDPISGHTALYWYRQSLGQGPEFLIYFQGTGAADDSGLPNDRFFAVRPEGSVSTLKIQRTERGDSAVYLCASGGQEAGYTFGSGTRLTVV.

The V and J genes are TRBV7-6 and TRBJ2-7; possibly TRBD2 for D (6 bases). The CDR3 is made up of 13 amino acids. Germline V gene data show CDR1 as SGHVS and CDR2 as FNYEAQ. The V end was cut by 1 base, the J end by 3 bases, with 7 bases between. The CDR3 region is CASSLGGVYEQYF. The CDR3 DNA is TGTGCCAGCAGCTTAGGGGGGGTCTACGAGCAGTACTTC.

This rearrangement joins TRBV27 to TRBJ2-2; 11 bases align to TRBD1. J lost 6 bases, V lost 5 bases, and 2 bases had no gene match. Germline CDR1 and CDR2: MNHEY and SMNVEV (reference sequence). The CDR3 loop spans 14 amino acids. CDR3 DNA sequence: TGTGCCAGCAGTCCGGGACAGGGGGCCGGGGAGCTGTTTTTT. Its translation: CASSPGQGAGELFF.

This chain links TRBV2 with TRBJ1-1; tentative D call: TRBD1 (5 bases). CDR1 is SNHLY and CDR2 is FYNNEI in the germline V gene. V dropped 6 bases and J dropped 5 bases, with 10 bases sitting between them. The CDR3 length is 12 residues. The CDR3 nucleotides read TGTGCCAGCAGCCCGGGGGTTACTGAAGCTTTCTTT. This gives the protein CASSPGVTEAFF.

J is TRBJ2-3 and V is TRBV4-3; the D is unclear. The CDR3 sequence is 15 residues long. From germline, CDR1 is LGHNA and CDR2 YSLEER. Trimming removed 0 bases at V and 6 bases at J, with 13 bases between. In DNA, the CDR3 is TGCGCCAGCAGCCAAGATCCCGGGTCCGATGATACGCAGTATTTT. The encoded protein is CASSQDPGSDDTQYF.

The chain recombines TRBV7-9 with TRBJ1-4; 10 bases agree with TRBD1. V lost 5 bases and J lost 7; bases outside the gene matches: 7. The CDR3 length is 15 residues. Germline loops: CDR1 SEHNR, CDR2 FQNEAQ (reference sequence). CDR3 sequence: CASSLGQGGIEKLFF. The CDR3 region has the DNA TGTGCCAGCAGCCTTGGACAGGGGGGGATTGAAAAACTGTTTTTT.

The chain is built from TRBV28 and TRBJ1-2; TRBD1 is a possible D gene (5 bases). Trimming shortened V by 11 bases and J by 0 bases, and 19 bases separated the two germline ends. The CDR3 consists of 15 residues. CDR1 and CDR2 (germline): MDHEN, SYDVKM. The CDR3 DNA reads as TGTGCCGGAGGGGTGCGGGGACCAACTAACTATGGCTACACCTTC. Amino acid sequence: CAGGVRGPTNYGYTF.

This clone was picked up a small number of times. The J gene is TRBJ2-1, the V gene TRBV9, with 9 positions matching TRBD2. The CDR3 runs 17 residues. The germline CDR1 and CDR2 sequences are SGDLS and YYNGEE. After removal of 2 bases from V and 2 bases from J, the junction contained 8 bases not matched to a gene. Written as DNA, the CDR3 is TGTGCCAGCAGCGTTAGGACGGGACTAGCACCCTACAATGAGCAGTTCTTC. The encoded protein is CASSVRTGLAPYNEQFF.

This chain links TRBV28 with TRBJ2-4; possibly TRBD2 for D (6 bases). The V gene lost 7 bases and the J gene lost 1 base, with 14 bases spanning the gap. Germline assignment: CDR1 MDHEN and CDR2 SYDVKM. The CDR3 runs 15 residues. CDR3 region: CASTLPGVAKNIQYF. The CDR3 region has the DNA TGTGCCAGCACCCTCCCGGGGGTGGCCAAAAACATTCAGTACTTC.

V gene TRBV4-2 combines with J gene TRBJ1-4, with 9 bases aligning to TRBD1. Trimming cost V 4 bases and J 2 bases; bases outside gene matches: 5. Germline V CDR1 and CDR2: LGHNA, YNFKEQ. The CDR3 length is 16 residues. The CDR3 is CASSPTTGGTNEKLFF. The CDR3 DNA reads TGTGCCAGCAGCCCAACAACAGGGGGCACTAATGAAAAACTGTTTTTT.

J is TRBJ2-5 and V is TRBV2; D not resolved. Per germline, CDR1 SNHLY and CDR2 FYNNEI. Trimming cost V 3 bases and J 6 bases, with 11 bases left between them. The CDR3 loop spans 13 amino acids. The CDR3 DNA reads TGTGCCAGCAGTGACGGTCAAGCGAAGACCCAGTACTTC. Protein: CASSDGQAKTQYF.

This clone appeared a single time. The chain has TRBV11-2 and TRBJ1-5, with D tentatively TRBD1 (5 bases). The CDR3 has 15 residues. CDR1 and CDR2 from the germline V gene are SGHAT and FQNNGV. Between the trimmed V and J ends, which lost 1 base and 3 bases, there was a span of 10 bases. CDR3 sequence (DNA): TGTGCCAGCAGCTTAGGCGGGACCAACAATCAGCCCCAGCATTTT. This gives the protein CASSLGGTNNQPQHF.

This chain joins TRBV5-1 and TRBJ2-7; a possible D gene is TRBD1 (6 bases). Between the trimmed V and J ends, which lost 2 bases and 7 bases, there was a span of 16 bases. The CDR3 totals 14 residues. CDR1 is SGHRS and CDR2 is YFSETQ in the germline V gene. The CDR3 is CASSFSDSPGEQYF. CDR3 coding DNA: TGCGCCAGCAGCTTTTCGGACAGCCCTGGTGAGCAGTACTTC.

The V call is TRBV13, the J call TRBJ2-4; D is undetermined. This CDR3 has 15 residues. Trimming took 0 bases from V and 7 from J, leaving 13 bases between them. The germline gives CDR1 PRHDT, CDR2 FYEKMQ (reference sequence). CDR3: CASSLGGTVANIQYF. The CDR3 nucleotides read TGTGCCAGCAGCTTAGGAGGTACGGTAGCCAACATTCAGTACTTC.

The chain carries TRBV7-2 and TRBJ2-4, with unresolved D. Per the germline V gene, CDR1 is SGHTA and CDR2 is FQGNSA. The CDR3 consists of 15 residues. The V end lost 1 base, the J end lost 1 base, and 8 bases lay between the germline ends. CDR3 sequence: CASSLVVVAKNIQYF. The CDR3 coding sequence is TGTGCCAGCAGCTTAGTCGTGGTTGCCAAAAACATTCAGTACTTC.